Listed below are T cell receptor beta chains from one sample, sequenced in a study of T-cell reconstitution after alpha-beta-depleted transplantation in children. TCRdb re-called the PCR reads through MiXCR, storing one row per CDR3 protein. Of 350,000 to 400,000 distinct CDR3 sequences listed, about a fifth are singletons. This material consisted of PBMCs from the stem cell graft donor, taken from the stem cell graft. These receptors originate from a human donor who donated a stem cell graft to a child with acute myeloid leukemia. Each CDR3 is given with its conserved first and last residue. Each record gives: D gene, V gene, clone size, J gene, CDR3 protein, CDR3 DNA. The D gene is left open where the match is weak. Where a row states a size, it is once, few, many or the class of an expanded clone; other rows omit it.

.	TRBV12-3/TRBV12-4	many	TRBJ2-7	CASRDAYEQYF	TGTGCCAGCAGGGACGCCTACGAGCAGTACTTC
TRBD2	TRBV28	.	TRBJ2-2	CASSLFRGAGGTGELFF	TGTGCCAGCAGTTTATTTAGAGGAGCGGGAGGGACCGGGGAGCTGTTTTTT
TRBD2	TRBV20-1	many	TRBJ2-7	CSAREREGLYEQYF	TGCAGTGCTAGAGAGCGGGAGGGCCTTTACGAGCAGTACTTC
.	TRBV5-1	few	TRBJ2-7	CASSFARQAKLREPASYEQYF	TGCGCCAGCAGCTTTGCCCGACAGGCCAAATTAAGAGAGCCTGCCTCCTACGAGCAGTACTTC
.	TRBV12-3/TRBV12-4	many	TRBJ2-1	CASSSGTLNEQFF	TGTGCCAGCAGTTCCGGGACTCTCAATGAGCAGTTCTTC
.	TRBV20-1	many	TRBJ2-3	CSAREGGQLRTDTQYF	TGCAGTGCTAGAGAGGGTGGACAGTTGCGCACAGATACGCAGTATTTT
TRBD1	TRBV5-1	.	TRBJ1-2	CASSLGQGVGYTF	TGCGCCAGCAGCTTGGGACAGGGAGTCGGCTACACCTTC
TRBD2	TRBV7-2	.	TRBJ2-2	CASSLAIRLAGDVGELFF	TGTGCCAGCAGCTTAGCTATCCGACTAGCGGGAGACGTCGGGGAGCTGTTTTTT
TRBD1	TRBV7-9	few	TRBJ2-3	CASSLRRDRSADTQYF	TGTGCCAGCAGCTTGCGCCGGGACAGGTCCGCAGATACGCAGTATTTT
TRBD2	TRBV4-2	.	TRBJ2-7	CASSQELPSSGSSHEQYF	TGTGCCAGCAGCCAAGAGCTTCCGTCTAGCGGGAGTTCCCACGAGCAGTACTTC
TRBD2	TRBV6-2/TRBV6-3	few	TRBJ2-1	CATPQGTSGVEVYNEQFF	TGTGCCACCCCGCAGGGGACTAGCGGAGTTGAAGTCTACAATGAGCAGTTCTTC
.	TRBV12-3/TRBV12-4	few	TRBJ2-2	CASTRGSVDTGELFF	TGTGCCAGCACCCGGGGTAGCGTCGACACCGGGGAGCTGTTTTTT
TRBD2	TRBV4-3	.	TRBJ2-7	CASSQEGLAVYEQYF	TGCGCCAGCAGCCAAGAGGGACTAGCGGTCTACGAGCAGTACTTC
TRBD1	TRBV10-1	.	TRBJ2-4	CASSESGTGGNIQYF	TGCGCCAGCAGTGAGTCTGGGACAGGGGGAAACATTCAGTACTTC
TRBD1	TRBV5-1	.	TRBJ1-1	CASSWGDRENTEAFF	TGCGCCAGCAGCTGGGGGGACAGGGAGAACACTGAAGCTTTCTTT
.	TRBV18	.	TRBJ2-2	CASSPRHQDTGELFF	TGTGCCAGCTCACCACGTCATCAGGACACCGGGGAGCTGTTTTTT
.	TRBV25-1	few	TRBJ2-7	CASRQDSTYEQYF	TGTGCCAGCAGACAGGACTCAACCTACGAGCAGTACTTC
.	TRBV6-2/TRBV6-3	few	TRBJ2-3	CASSYPPDTQYF	TGTGCCAGCAGTTACCCCCCAGATACGCAGTATTTT
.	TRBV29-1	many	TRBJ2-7	CSVAQSYEQYF	TGCAGCGTTGCCCAGTCCTACGAGCAGTACTTC
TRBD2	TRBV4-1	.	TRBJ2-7	CASSQVGLESYEQYF	TGCGCCAGCAGCCAAGTGGGACTAGAAAGCTACGAGCAGTACTTC
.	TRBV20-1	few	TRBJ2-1	CSARVVGSTYNEQFF	TGCAGTGCTAGAGTGGTAGGGTCAACTTACAATGAGCAGTTCTTC
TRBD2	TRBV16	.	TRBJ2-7	CASSQSGLANEQYF	TGTGCCAGCAGCCAATCAGGACTAGCCAACGAGCAGTACTTC
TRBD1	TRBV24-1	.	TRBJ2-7	CATSRQGAYEQYF	TGTGCCACCAGCAGACAGGGGGCCTACGAGCAGTACTTC
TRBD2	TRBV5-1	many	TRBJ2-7	CASSPDLAGANYEQYF	TGCGCCAGCAGCCCTGACCTAGCGGGAGCCAACTACGAGCAGTACTTC
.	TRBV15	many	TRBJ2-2	CATSREVGELFF	TGTGCCACCAGCAGAGAGGTCGGGGAGCTGTTTTTT
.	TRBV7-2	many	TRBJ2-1	CASSRPGQEQFF	TGTGCCAGCAGCCGCCCGGGTCAAGAGCAGTTCTTC
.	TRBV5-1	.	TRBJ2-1	CASSLESSWEQFF	TGCGCCAGCAGCTTGGAGTCATCGTGGGAGCAGTTCTTC
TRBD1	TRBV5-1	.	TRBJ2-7	CASSFRDRVIYEQYF	TGCGCCAGCAGCTTCCGGGACAGGGTCATCTACGAGCAGTACTTC
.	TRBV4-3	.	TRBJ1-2	CASSQEQGINGYTF	TGCGCCAGCAGCCAAGAACAGGGAATTAATGGCTACACCTTC
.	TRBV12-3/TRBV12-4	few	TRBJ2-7	CASSLEAYEQYF	TGTGCCAGCAGTTTAGAAGCCTACGAGCAGTACTTC
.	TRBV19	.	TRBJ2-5	CASSNWETQYF	TGTGCCAGTAGTAATTGGGAGACCCAGTACTTC
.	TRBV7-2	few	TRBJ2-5	CASSSWVRETQYF	TGTGCCAGCAGCTCCTGGGTTCGAGAGACCCAGTACTTC
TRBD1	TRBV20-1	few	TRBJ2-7	CSARGTVRSYEQYF	TGCAGTGCTAGGGGGACAGTCCGCTCCTACGAGCAGTACTTC
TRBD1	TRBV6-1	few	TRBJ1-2	CASSEGTVGGYTF	TGTGCCAGCAGTGAGGGGACAGTGGGGGGCTACACCTTC
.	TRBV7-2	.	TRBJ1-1	CASSLSIWTEAFF	TGTGCCAGCAGCTTATCGATTTGGACTGAAGCTTTCTTT
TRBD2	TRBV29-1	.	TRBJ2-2	CSVQTSGGTGELFF	TGCAGCGTTCAGACTAGCGGGGGAACCGGGGAGCTGTTTTTT
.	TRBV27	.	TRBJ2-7	CASSYAGDSSYEQYF	TGTGCCAGCAGTTACGCGGGGGACAGTTCCTACGAGCAGTACTTC
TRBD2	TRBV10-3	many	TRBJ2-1	CAISELSGRADEQFF	TGTGCCATCAGTGAGTTGAGCGGGAGGGCCGATGAGCAGTTCTTC
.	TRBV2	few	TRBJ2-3	CASIGTDTQYF	TGTGCCAGCATCGGGACTGATACGCAGTATTTT
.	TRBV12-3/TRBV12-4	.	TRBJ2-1	CASSFSYGRGNEQFF	TGTGCCAGCAGTTTTTCCTACGGCCGTGGTAATGAGCAGTTCTTC
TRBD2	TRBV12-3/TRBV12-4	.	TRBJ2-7	CASSFISGSMVEQYF	TGTGCCAGCAGTTTTATTAGCGGGAGTATGGTCGAGCAGTACTTC
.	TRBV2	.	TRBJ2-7	CASSERAYEQYF	TGTGCCAGCAGTGAAAGGGCGTACGAGCAGTACTTC
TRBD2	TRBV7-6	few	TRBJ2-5	CASRPDRLAGVETQYF	TGTGCCAGCAGACCTGATAGGCTAGCGGGAGTAGAGACCCAGTACTTC
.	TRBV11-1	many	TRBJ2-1	CASSPSIGGRSASYNEQFF	TGTGCCAGCAGCCCATCTATCGGGGGACGAAGCGCTTCCTACAATGAGCAGTTCTTC
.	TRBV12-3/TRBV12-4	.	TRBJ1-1	CASTTLGTEAFF	TGTGCCAGCACCACACTGGGGACTGAAGCTTTCTTT
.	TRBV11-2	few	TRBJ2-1	CASSSGYQGGSEEQFF	TGTGCCAGCAGCTCCGGTTACCAGGGAGGATCGGAAGAGCAGTTCTTC
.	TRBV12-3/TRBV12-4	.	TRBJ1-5	CASTTGFSNQPQHF	TGTGCCAGCACTACCGGATTCTCGAATCAGCCCCAGCATTTT
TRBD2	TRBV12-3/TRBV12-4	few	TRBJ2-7	CASRPSGTSYEQYF	TGTGCCAGCAGACCAAGCGGGACCTCCTACGAGCAGTACTTC
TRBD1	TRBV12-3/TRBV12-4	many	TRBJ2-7	CASSSVWDRGSYEQYF	TGTGCCAGCAGTTCCGTGTGGGACAGGGGTTCGTACGAGCAGTACTTC
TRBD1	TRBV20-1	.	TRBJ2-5	CSARKGGWGSPGETQYF	TGCAGTGCTAGGAAAGGGGGCTGGGGGAGCCCCGGGGAGACCCAGTACTTC
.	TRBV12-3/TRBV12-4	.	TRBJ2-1	CASTQGLYNEQFF	TGTGCCAGCACCCAGGGGCTTTACAATGAGCAGTTCTTC
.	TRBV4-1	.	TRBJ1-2	CASSQGRGDYGYTF	TGCGCCAGCAGCCAAGGTAGGGGGGACTATGGCTACACCTTC
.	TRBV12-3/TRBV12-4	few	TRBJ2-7	CASTQDPHEQYF	TGTGCCAGCACTCAAGACCCTCACGAGCAGTACTTC